The 29 T cell receptor beta chains below come from one sample, sequenced in a study of blood T cell repertoires in COVID-19. Profiled with immunoSEQ multiplex PCR; TCRdb holds only in-frame clones, not every one. Of roughly 90,000 clones listed, 70% to 90% are singletons. Sequenced input: peripheral blood. These TCRs come from a woman over 75 with COVID-19, enrolled during active disease.

With regard to this clone: Other DNA sequences in the same sample also yield this CDR3. The V and J genes are TRBV30 and TRBJ1-2, with D perhaps TRBD1 (6 bases). V shed 1 base and J shed 4 bases, with 7 bases lying between them. The CDR3 has 12 residues. Germline CDR1 and CDR2: GTSNPN and SVGIG (reference sequence). The CDR3 region is CAWSGRGYGYTF. CDR3 DNA sequence: TGTGCCTGGAGTGGCAGGGGCTATGGCTACACCTTC.

The chain combines TRBV4-3 with TRBJ1-2, with TRBD1 identical over 8 bases. The CDR3 is 17 residues long. In germline, CDR1 is LGHNA, CDR2 YSLEER. The trim removed 0 bases at V and 5 bases at J, leaving 11 bases unmatched. CDR3 loop: CASSQDRFGTGTYGYTF. The CDR3 DNA reads TGCGCCAGCAGCCAAGATCGATTCGGGACAGGTACTTATGGCTACACCTTC.

This chain connects TRBV10-2 to TRBJ2-7; TRBD2 agrees at 7 bases. V trimming: 5 bases; J trimming: 3 bases; junction bases outside the gene matches: 4. Germline V gene lookup returns CDR1 WSHSY and CDR2 SAAADI. The CDR3 has 13 amino acids. The CDR3 is CASSTSGVYEQYF. Written as DNA, the CDR3 is TGCGCCAGCAGTACAAGCGGGGTCTACGAGCAGTACTTC.

This clone was detected once. This rearrangement joins TRBV6-1 to TRBJ2-1; D is ambiguous. V lost 0 bases, J lost 1 base, and 7 bases lay in between. Germline-derived CDR1 and CDR2 are MNHNS and SASEGT. This CDR3 contains 15 residues. For the CDR3, the DNA is TGTGCCAGCAGTGAAGCGAGCACTTCCTACAATGAGCAGTTCTTC. Translating it yields CASSEASTSYNEQFF.

The chain couples TRBV10-3 to TRBJ1-1; 8 positions agree with TRBD1. Germline CDR1 ENHRY, CDR2 SYGVKD. The junction had 4 bases not matched to a gene; V was cut back by 6 bases and J by 1 base. The CDR3 totals 14 residues. For the CDR3, the DNA is TGTGCCATCAGATCCGGGACAGGGAACACTGAAGCTTTCTTT. Its translation is CAIRSGTGNTEAFF.

This clone was counted only a few times. The chain employs TRBV27 and TRBJ1-1; 7 bases are shared with TRBD1. V lost 5 bases and J lost 3; bases outside the gene matches: 15. The CDR3 runs 17 residues. CDR1 and CDR2 from the germline V gene are MNHEY and SMNVEV (reference sequence). CDR3 in amino acids: CASSLRTGGGTYTEAFF. The DNA of the CDR3 is TGTGCCAGCAGTCTAAGGACAGGCGGAGGTACCTACACTGAAGCTTTCTTT.

This chain joins TRBV2 and TRBJ1-6, with a weak D call TRBD1 (5 bases). V was cut by 8 bases and J by 8 bases, with 22 bases left in between. CDR3 size: 16 residues. Germline assignment: CDR1 SNHLY and CDR2 FYNNEI. DNA for the CDR3: TGTGCCAGCTGGAAGGGGAGGGGCCCCCTGGATTCACCCCTCCACTTT. Translation gives CASWKGRGPLDSPLHF.

This clone was recorded only once. This chain joins TRBV19 and TRBJ2-7; TRBD2 matches at 11 bases. Looked up from germline, CDR1 is LNHDA and CDR2 is SQIVND (reference sequence). The CDR3 runs 16 residues. V lost 3 bases to trimming and J lost 5 bases; unmatched junction nucleotides: 9. The CDR3 here is CASSILAGGPKNEQYF. CDR3 bases: TGTGCCAGTAGTATCCTAGCGGGGGGCCCTAAGAACGAGCAGTACTTC.

The gene calls are TRBV24-1 and TRBJ2-1, with TRBD2 matching over 13 bases. V gave up 4 bases and J gave up 4 bases; unmatched junction bases: 6. The CDR3 runs to 17 residues. Per germline, CDR1 KGHDR and CDR2 SFDVKD. The CDR3 loop reads CATSETSGRATYNEQFF. In nucleotides, the CDR3 is TGTGCCACCAGTGAAACTAGCGGGAGGGCCACGTACAATGAGCAGTTCTTC.

The chain combines TRBV28 with TRBJ2-5; 9 positions match TRBD1. With 6 bases clipped from V and 4 bases from J, the junction kept 6 bases outside the gene matches. Per the germline V gene, CDR1 is MDHEN and CDR2 is SYDVKM. This CDR3 contains 14 residues. CDR3 nucleotide sequence: TGTGCCAGCAGCCGGGACAGGGTGGTAGAGACCCAGTACTTC. It translates to CASSRDRVVETQYF. The full variable domain, completed using reference TRBV28 and TRBJ2-5, is DVKVTQSSRYLVKRTGEKVFLECVQDMDHENMFWYRQDPGLGLRLIYFSYDVKMKEKGDIPEGYSVSREKKERFSLILESASTNQTSMYLCASSRDRVVETQYFGPGTRLLVL.

The CDR3 reads CASSEEREAKTQYF. The CDR3 DNA reads TGTGCCAGCAGTGAGGAACGGGAGGCAAAGACCCAGTACTTC. The gene calls are TRBV2 and TRBJ2-5; TRBD2 matches at 7 bases. Trimming cost V 3 bases and J 6 bases; bases outside gene matches: 7. The CDR3 sequence is 14 residues long. In germline, CDR1 is SNHLY, CDR2 FYNNEI.

This sequence joins TRBV19 and TRBJ2-2; 10 bases align to TRBD2. The J segment lost 4 bases and the V segment lost 2 bases, leaving 7 bases of the junction unmatched. The CDR3 is 17 amino acids. The germline V gene encodes CDR1 LNHDA and CDR2 SQIVND (reference sequence). CDR3 in amino acids: CASSIKASGGSTGELFF. The CDR3 nucleotides are TGTGCCAGTAGTATAAAGGCTAGCGGGGGTTCCACCGGGGAGCTGTTTTTT. Variable domain in full (rest from reference TRBV19 and TRBJ2-2): DGGITQSPKYLFRKEGQNVTLSCEQNLNHDAMYWYRQDPGQGLRLIYYSQIVNDFQKGDIAEGYSVSREKKESFPLTVTSAQKNPTAFYLCASSIKASGGSTGELFFGEGSRLTVL.

This chain links TRBV7-8 with TRBJ2-5; D remains ambiguous. CDR1 is SGHVS and CDR2 is FQNEAQ in the germline V gene. Trimming removed 1 base from V and 5 bases from J, with 17 bases in between. CDR3 size: 16 residues. DNA of the CDR3: TGTGCCAGCAGCTTAGTGGCGGTTAGAGCGCAGGAGACCCAGTACTTC. Translation gives CASSLVAVRAQETQYF. The entire variable domain, with the rest obtained from reference TRBV7-8 and TRBJ2-5, is as follows: GAGVSQSPRYKVAKRGQDVALRCDPISGHVSLFWYQQALGQGPEFLTYFQNEAQLDKSGLPSDRFFAERPEGSVSTLKIQRTQQEDSAVYLCASSLVAVRAQETQYFGPGTRLLVL.

V usage is TRBV6-2 or TRBV6-3 and J usage is TRBJ1-6; D is perhaps TRBD1 (5 bases). The CDR3 length is 12 residues. From germline, CDR1 is MNHEY and CDR2 SVGEGT. Trimming took off 2 bases at V and 12 bases at J, with 8 bases between the two ends. CDR3 sequence (DNA): TGTGCCAGCAGTTACGACAGAGAACCCCTCCACTTT. It codes for CASSYDREPLHF.

In regard to this clone: The same CDR3 is also encoded by other DNA sequences in this sample. This CDR3 is CASSPLGASTDTQYF. As DNA, the CDR3 is TGTGCCAGCTCACCACTGGGGGCTAGCACAGATACGCAGTATTTT. The V gene is TRBV18, the J gene TRBJ2-3; TRBD1 is a possible D gene (6 bases). Germline values: CDR1 KGHSH, CDR2 LQKENI. Trimming left V 1 base short and J 0 bases short, with 8 bases between. There are 15 residues in the CDR3.

The rearrangement links TRBV7-3 to TRBJ1-6; TRBD1 might be the D (5 bases). The CDR3 sequence is 15 residues long. V was cut by 1 base and J by 8 bases, with 12 bases left in between. Germline assignment: CDR1 SGHTA and CDR2 FQGTGA. Written as DNA, the CDR3 is TGTGCCAGCAGCTTAATGGCCAGGGCTGATTCACCCCTCCACTTT. Its protein product is CASSLMARADSPLHF.

The chain has TRBV6-5 and TRBJ1-1; D perhaps matches TRBD1 (6 bases). The germline V and J ends were trimmed by 6 bases and 0 bases, with 8 bases remaining between them. The CDR3 totals 13 residues. Germline V gives CDR1 MNHEY, CDR2 SVGAGI. CDR3 protein: CASRGQLNTEAFF. The CDR3 nucleotides are TGTGCCAGCAGAGGACAGCTGAACACTGAAGCTTTCTTT.

This chain uses TRBV2 with TRBJ2-3; 8 nucleotides agree with TRBD1. Per the germline V gene, CDR1 is SNHLY and CDR2 is FYNNEI. With V trimmed by 11 bases and J by 5 bases, 9 bases remained unmatched. The CDR3 has 13 amino acids. CDR3 amino acids: CAVRQGLRDTQYF. Written as DNA, the CDR3 is TGTGCCGTCCGACAGGGGTTGAGAGATACGCAGTATTTT.

J is TRBJ2-3 and V is TRBV9; possibly TRBD2 for D (5 bases). With 7 bases removed from V and 2 bases from J, the gap between germline ends came to 17 bases. The CDR3 has 15 amino acids. Per germline, CDR1 SGDLS and CDR2 YYNGEE. DNA of the CDR3: TGTGCCAGCGCACCCGGGATTATCGACACAGATACGCAGTATTTT. It encodes CASAPGIIDTDTQYF.

This clone was seen a handful of times. V gene TRBV18 combines with J gene TRBJ2-7; 7 bases are shared with TRBD2. With 3 bases clipped from V and 4 bases from J, the junction kept 9 bases outside the gene matches. The CDR3 totals 15 residues. CDR1 and CDR2 (germline): KGHSH, LQKENI. The CDR3 DNA reads as TGTGCCAGCTCACCTCGGACTAGTTCGGTGTACGAGCAGTACTTC. This sequence encodes CASSPRTSSVYEQYF.

The chain employs TRBV10-3 and TRBJ1-2; D may be TRBD1 (5 bases). Trimming shortened V by 3 bases and J by 8 bases, and 16 bases separated the two germline ends. The CDR3 spans 14 residues. Per the germline V gene, CDR1 is ENHRY and CDR2 is SYGVKD. For the CDR3, the DNA is TGTGCCATCAGTGACGGTGAAGGGGCGCGCGGCTACACCTTC. It codes for CAISDGEGARGYTF.

The chain has TRBV6-2 or TRBV6-3 and TRBJ1-5; TRBD1 matches 8 bases. Germline-derived CDR1 and CDR2 are MNHEY and SVGEGT. V gave up 1 base and J gave up 5 bases; unmatched junction bases: 7. This CDR3 has 16 residues. Here the CDR3 reads CASSYYFTTGDQPQHF. For the CDR3, the DNA is TGTGCCAGCAGTTACTATTTCACGACAGGGGATCAGCCCCAGCATTTT.

V gene TRBV19 combines with J gene TRBJ1-1, with TRBD1 matching 9 bases. The trim removed 4 bases at V and 1 base at J, leaving 13 bases unmatched. Germline loops: CDR1 LNHDA, CDR2 SQIVND (reference sequence). The CDR3 extends over 18 amino acids. CDR3 amino acids: CASSNLGQGSLWNTEAFF. CDR3 nucleotides: TGTGCCAGTAGTAACCTGGGACAGGGCAGCCTTTGGAACACTGAAGCTTTCTTT.

This clone was seen only a few times. In nucleotides, the CDR3 is TGTGCCAGCAGATCCGGGACTAGGGTCTACGAGCAGTACTTC. This translates into CASRSGTRVYEQYF. The chain carries TRBV6-5 and TRBJ2-7, with TRBD2 matching 8 bases. CDR1 and CDR2 (germline): MNHEY, SVGAGI. With 6 bases clipped from V and 3 bases from J, the junction kept 7 bases outside the gene matches. The CDR3 runs 14 residues.

This clone has just one count. The J gene is TRBJ1-4, the V gene TRBV5-5; D possibly corresponds to TRBD1 (5 bases). Germline lookup yields CDR1 SGHKS and CDR2 YYEKEE (reference sequence). The CDR3 covers 14 residues. V lost 3 bases and J lost 8, with 14 bases in between. CDR3 sequence: CASSYQGGDEKLFF. The CDR3 DNA is TGTGCCAGCAGCTATCAGGGCGGGGACGAAAAACTGTTTTTT.

V is TRBV18 and J is TRBJ2-3; the match to TRBD2 covers 11 bases. CDR3 size: 15 residues. Germline CDR1 is KGHSH and CDR2 is LQKENI. V trimming: 0 bases; J trimming: 4 bases; junction bases outside the gene matches: 0. CDR3 protein: CASSPPSGRADTQYF. DNA of the CDR3: TGTGCCAGCTCACCACCTAGCGGGAGGGCAGATACGCAGTATTTT.

The CDR3 here is CASKPWGDSHGYTF. DNA of the CDR3: TGTGCCAGTAAGCCGTGGGGCGACAGTCATGGCTACACCTTC. V is TRBV19 and J is TRBJ1-2, with D possibly being TRBD1 (5 bases). V was trimmed by 7 bases and J by 6 bases, leaving 18 bases between them. The CDR3 has 14 residues. Looked up from germline, CDR1 is LNHDA and CDR2 is SQIVND (reference sequence).

V gene TRBV15 combines with J gene TRBJ1-1, with D unclear. Per germline, CDR1 LNHNV and CDR2 YYDKDF (reference sequence). The V end was cut by 1 base, the J end by 8 bases, with 14 bases between. This CDR3 has 14 residues. CDR3 coding DNA: TGTGCCACCAGCAGAGGGTGGCAGGCTCCCGAAGCTTTCTTT. This encodes CATSRGWQAPEAFF. Complete variable domain (other parts from reference TRBV15 and TRBJ1-1): DAMVIQNPRYQVTQFGKPVTLSCSQTLNHNVMYWYQQKSSQAPKLLFHYYDKDFNNEADTPDNFQSRRPNTSFCFLDIRSPGLGDTAMYLCATSRGWQAPEAFFGQGTRLTVV.

This rearrangement joins TRBV19 to TRBJ2-1, with D perhaps TRBD2 (5 bases). The CDR3 is 15 amino acids. Germline-derived CDR1 and CDR2 are LNHDA and SQIVND (reference sequence). Trimming left V 5 bases short and J 0 bases short, with 11 bases between. Written as DNA, the CDR3 is TGTGCCAGTAGTTGGGAGCAAAGCTCCTACAATGAGCAGTTCTTC. This codes for CASSWEQSSYNEQFF.